Below, 15 T cell receptor beta chains from the same sample are listed, as sequenced in a study of early T cells in non-severe SARS-CoV-2 infection. Each CDR3 protein gets one entry after TCRdb re-called the 5' RACE reads with MiXCR. Among over 30,000 distinct CDR3 sequences, around 7% were seen once, and the ten largest hold about 13%. The source material was whole blood, sampled at baseline. All receptors come from an adult who was a healthcare worker with PCR-confirmed SARS-CoV-2 infection or an uninfected control (not recorded which).

V is TRBV11-3 and J is TRBJ2-1; D is perhaps TRBD2 (6 bases). This CDR3 is 15 amino acids long. V was shortened by 0 bases and J by 7 bases, with 13 bases between the two germline ends. Germline lookup yields CDR1 SGHNT and CDR2 YENEEA. CDR3 protein: CASSLDGTPLNEQFF. In nucleotides, the CDR3 is TGTGCCAGCAGCTTAGATGGGACTCCGCTAAATGAGCAGTTCTTC.

This clonotype was seen at least ten times. The V gene is TRBV3-1, the J gene TRBJ2-1; D may match TRBD1 or TRBD2 (5 bases each). The germline V and J ends were trimmed by 5 bases and 9 bases, with 14 bases remaining between them. Germline assignment: CDR1 LGHDT and CDR2 YNNKEL (reference sequence). The CDR3 loop spans 13 amino acids. Here the CDR3 DNA reads TGTGCCAGCAGCACCCGTGGTGGGGGTGAGCAGTTCTTC. Translated, it gives CASSTRGGGEQFF.

This clonotype was counted only a few times. The CDR3 region is CASSFFREAGAVSEAFF. Here the CDR3 DNA reads TGTGCCAGCAGCTTCTTTCGGGAGGCCGGAGCCGTATCCGAAGCTTTCTTT. This chain links TRBV7-6 with TRBJ1-1; D call uncertain. From germline, CDR1 is SGHVS and CDR2 FNYEAQ. Deletions cut 3 bases from V and 8 bases from J, with 25 bases between. This CDR3 has 17 amino acids.

This clonotype occurred many times. The V and J genes are TRBV9 and TRBJ1-1, with D possibly matching TRBD1 (5 bases). Trimming stripped 0 bases from V and 4 bases from J, with 10 bases between. CDR1 and CDR2 (germline): SGDLS, YYNGEE. The CDR3 consists of 14 residues. For the CDR3, the DNA is TGTGCCAGCAGCGTAGGAGGGACCTTCACTGAAGCTTTCTTT. Amino acid sequence: CASSVGGTFTEAFF.

This clonotype was detected ten times or more. The chain couples TRBV7-2 to TRBJ2-5; tentatively, D is TRBD1 or TRBD2 (6 bases each). V dropped 5 bases and J dropped 5 bases, with 15 bases sitting between them. The CDR3 covers 14 residues. Germline V CDR1 and CDR2: SGHTA, FQGNSA. CDR3 region: CASSLDQGRETQYF. In DNA, the CDR3 is TGTGCCAGCAGCCTAGACCAGGGGAGGGAGACCCAGTACTTC. Drawing the rest from reference TRBV7-2 and TRBJ2-5, the complete variable domain is GAGVSQSPSNKVTEKGKDVELRCDPISGHTALYWYRQSLGQGLEFLIYFQGNSAPDKSGLPSDRFSAERTGGSVSTLTIQRTQQEDSAVYLCASSLDQGRETQYFGPGTRLLVL.

This clonotype appeared many times. The chain is built from TRBV5-1 and TRBJ2-1, with D unclear. Germline V gene lookup returns CDR1 SGHRS and CDR2 YFSETQ. This CDR3 contains 15 residues. V was trimmed by 1 base and J by 4 bases, leaving 12 bases between them. CDR3 nucleotide sequence: TGCGCCAGCAGCTTGCGGCCAGACAATTACAATGAGCAGTTCTTC. It yields the protein CASSLRPDNYNEQFF.

The chain joins TRBV7-2 to TRBJ2-7; TRBD2 matches 7 bases. Per the germline V gene, CDR1 is SGHTA and CDR2 is FQGNSA. The CDR3 loop spans 13 amino acids. The V and J ends lost 5 bases and 5 bases, in that order; junction bases with no gene match: 6. This CDR3 is CASSRSGSHEQYF. In DNA, the CDR3 is TGTGCCAGCAGCCGTAGCGGGTCCCACGAGCAGTACTTC.

This clonotype has ten or more counts. The V gene is TRBV6-5, the J gene TRBJ2-1, with a possible D match to TRBD1 (6 bases). CDR1 and CDR2 from the germline V gene are MNHEY and SVGAGI. Trimming removed 1 base at V and 9 bases at J, with 16 bases between. The CDR3 runs 15 residues. This chain's CDR3 is CASSYWPKTGGEQFF. The CDR3 DNA reads as TGTGCCAGCAGTTACTGGCCCAAGACAGGTGGTGAGCAGTTCTTC.

This clonotype was seen a few times. This chain connects TRBV12-5 to TRBJ2-2, with D hard to call. V lost 0 bases, J lost 0 bases, and 5 bases lay in between. Per germline, CDR1 LGHNT and CDR2 FRNRAP. The CDR3 totals 15 residues. The CDR3, as DNA: TGTGCTAGTGGTTTGGTACAAACGAACACCGGGGAGCTGTTTTTT. Its translation: CASGLVQTNTGELFF. Variable domain in full (rest from reference TRBV12-5 and TRBJ2-2): DARVTQTPRHKVTEMGQEVTMRCQPILGHNTVFWYRQTMMQGLELLAYFRNRAPLDDSGMPKDRFSAEMPDATLATLKIQPSEPRDSAVYFCASGLVQTNTGELFFGEGSRLTVL.

The chain links TRBV4-1 to TRBJ1-1; D ambiguous. CDR1 is MGHRA and CDR2 is YSYEKL in the germline V gene. The CDR3 extends over 14 amino acids. V lost 1 base to trimming and J lost 7 bases, with 13 bases between them. The DNA for the CDR3 is TGCGCCAGCAGCCAAGCCCCGGGCTTGGTTGAAGCTTTCTTT. It translates to CASSQAPGLVEAFF.

Many counts were recorded for this clonotype. The chain is built from TRBV6-5 and TRBJ1-6, with TRBD1 as a possible D gene (6 bases). The CDR3 has 14 residues. Trimming cost V 6 bases and J 7 bases, with 13 bases left between them. Per the germline V gene, CDR1 is MNHEY and CDR2 is SVGAGI. The CDR3 DNA sequence: TGTGCCAGCAGCGGACAGTCGGGGAATTCACCCCTCCACTTT. Translating it yields CASSGQSGNSPLHF.

At least ten counts were recorded for this clonotype. This chain uses TRBV25-1 with TRBJ2-5; weak D call: TRBD2 (5 bases). The CDR3 length is 13 residues. Trimming shortened V by 1 base and J by 5 bases, and 8 bases separated the two germline ends. Germline V gene sequence: CDR1 MGHDK, CDR2 SYGVNS. CDR3 in amino acids: CASSEWRGETQYF. CDR3 sequence (DNA): TGTGCCAGCAGTGAATGGAGAGGGGAGACCCAGTACTTC.

This clonotype was seen only a few times. This sequence joins TRBV12-3 or TRBV12-4 and TRBJ2-2, with TRBD1 as a possible D gene (6 bases). CDR3 length equals 14 residues. V was trimmed by 6 bases and J by 1 base, leaving 9 bases between them. CDR3 protein: CASSKTGNTGELFF. Here the CDR3 DNA reads TGTGCCAGCAGCAAGACAGGGAACACCGGGGAGCTGTTTTTT.

This clonotype appeared a few times. The chain employs TRBV28 and TRBJ1-4; possible D gene TRBD1, 5 bases. There are 15 residues in the CDR3. The germline V gene encodes CDR1 MDHEN and CDR2 SYDVKM. V lost 6 bases to trimming and J lost 7 bases, with 18 bases between them. CDR3 DNA sequence: TGTGCCAGCAGGCCCCCGGGACGGGAGTCTGAAAAACTGTTTTTT. Its protein product is CASRPPGRESEKLFF. The full variable domain, its missing parts supplied by reference TRBV28 and TRBJ1-4, is DVKVTQSSRYLVKRTGEKVFLECVQDMDHENMFWYRQDPGLGLRLIYFSYDVKMKEKGDIPEGYSVSREKKERFSLILESASTNQTSMYLCASRPPGRESEKLFFGSGTQLSVL.

The V gene is TRBV15, the J gene TRBJ2-3, with 11 bases aligning to TRBD2. In germline, CDR1 is LNHNV, CDR2 YYDKDF (reference sequence). V shed 4 bases and J 4 bases; nucleotides not matched to a gene: 10. This CDR3 is built from 17 residues. The CDR3 loop is CATSTSGRMISADTQYF. The CDR3 nucleotides read TGTGCCACCAGCACTAGCGGGAGGATGATAAGCGCAGATACGCAGTATTTT.